The T cell receptor beta chain under discussion was sequenced for a study of T cell responses to AZD1222 COVID-19 vaccine. Study-level findings and limits: It should be noted that donors were predominantly white British and more often female, and clonal diversity was possibly underestimated. Scientists sampled the repertoires only once the peak T cell response had passed. Dominant at 160-218 and 743-854, vaccine-associated CD4 TCRs also spanned spike.

Here immunoSEQ multiplex PCR was the method, and the copy in TCRdb shows in-frame clones only, minus some. The sample contains roughly 51,000 clones, roughly 85% of which appear only once. Regarding this clone: Its antigen is unknown.

Samples with a second dose at about 4 or about 12 weeks were pooled together. Germline CDR1 and CDR2: GTSNPN and SVGIG (reference sequence). With 8 bases clipped from V and 4 bases from J, the junction kept 7 bases outside the gene matches. This CDR3 has 12 amino acids. This chain links TRBV30 with TRBJ1-2; 7 nucleotides line up with TRBD1. The input for sequencing was peripheral blood, taken 28 days after the second AZD1222 dose. This TCR was recovered from an adult who received the AZD1222 COVID-19 vaccine. The CDR3 reads CARWTGIYGYTF. CDR3 sequence (DNA): TGTGCCCGGTGGACAGGTATCTATGGCTACACCTTC.